The rows below give T cell receptor beta chains drawn from one sample of a study of T cell responses to AZD1222 COVID-19 vaccine. Here immunoSEQ multiplex PCR was the method, and the copy in TCRdb shows in-frame clones only, minus some. The data hold tens of thousands of clones, with under 90% observed a single time. Sequenced material: peripheral blood, taken on day 0 of AZD1222 vaccination. Every receptor here comes from an adult in good health. Each CDR3 is given with its conserved first and last residue. Fields, in order: V gene, CDR3 protein.

>TRBV6-6
CASSPTRQGASNHGYTF
>TRBV3-1/TRBV3-2
CASSQTGQGSNEQFF
>TRBV9
CASSVDVATGYNSPLHF
>TRBV27
CASSRLDRGKQYF
>TRBV7-8
CASSYIGRAESETQYF
>TRBV5-4
CASSLVGSRESPLHF
>TRBV19
CASSIGLHTYGYTF
>TRBV18
CASSRSGTYNEQFF
>TRBV19
CASAGEQSYTF
>TRBV15
CATSRGGQGGRNQPQHF
>TRBV5-1
CASSGRTGGVNTEAFF
>TRBV6-5
CASIRGMLTTYEQYF
>TRBV5-6
CASSRDRDRQPQHF
>TRBV25-1
CASSEYGRGTNTEAFF
>TRBV5-1
CASSFISGETQYF
>TRBV5-8
CASSWAGTGGTDTQYF
>TRBV5-1
CASSLDSTRGAQYF
>TRBV7-3
CASSLEDRAGVSPLHF
>TRBV19
CASSGARTEAFF
>TRBV6-1
CASSEGGLWQPQHF
>TRBV19
CASSERGNTIYF
>TRBV6-5
CASSTGDTQYF
>TRBV3-1/TRBV3-2
CASSQGGRGLEAFF
>TRBV19
CASSMGTSPETQYF
>TRBV5-1
CASSREGISYNEQFF
>TRBV2
CASQQGDHYGYTF
>TRBV7-6
CASSFTSLAEQYF
>TRBV6-5
CASSLTGGGEKLFF
>TRBV19
CASSIGTAAVTF
>TRBV10-1
CASSDPRNEETQYF
>TRBV3-1/TRBV3-2
CASSQVGAGFTYEQYF
>TRBV3-1/TRBV3-2
CASSRTGDQPQHF
>TRBV2
CASSFGQGRGSPLHF
>TRBV5-6
CASSQRVTPNYGYTF
>TRBV2
CASTPDRGTEAFF
>TRBV6-5
CASRRGQGGTGELFF
>TRBV6-5
CASSPGLGNTIYF
>TRBV24-1
CATSDFNRGSPSSGNTIYF
>TRBV11-2
CASRTQGYGYTF
>TRBV3-1/TRBV3-2
CASSQRDRERGGYTF
>TRBV28
CAIRPGQGFNEQYF
>TRBV5-6
CASSLRQGRAGTEAFF
>TRBV7-2
CASTSDPGTGELFF
>TRBV5-6
CASSLLGNEQYF
>TRBV27
CASSCTATGELFF
>TRBV30
CAWSVQRTRQETQYF